This T cell receptor (beta chain) was sequenced during a study of CD8 T cells in ankylosing spondylitis. 5'-RACE, quantitative and with molecular barcodes, yielded the TCR beta libraries. TCRdb called the 5' RACE reads again in MiXCR, with one record for every CDR3 protein. The sample contains around 90,000 distinct CDR3 sequences, 27% of which appear only once. CDR1 and CDR2 (germline): DFQATT, SNEGSKA (reference sequence). V lost 3 bases to trimming and J lost 5 bases; unmatched junction nucleotides: 7. This CDR3 comprises 14 residues. This clonotype has just a few counts. The material sequenced was blood, either unsorted or a sorted T cell fraction (not recorded which). The chain couples TRBV20-1 to TRBJ2-1; 7 positions match TRBD1. This TCR was sampled from a male donor with ankylosing spondylitis or in good health (not recorded which). The CDR3 region is CSASGGQDNNEQFF. In nucleotides, the CDR3 is TGCAGTGCTAGTGGTGGACAGGACAACAATGAGCAGTTCTTC.